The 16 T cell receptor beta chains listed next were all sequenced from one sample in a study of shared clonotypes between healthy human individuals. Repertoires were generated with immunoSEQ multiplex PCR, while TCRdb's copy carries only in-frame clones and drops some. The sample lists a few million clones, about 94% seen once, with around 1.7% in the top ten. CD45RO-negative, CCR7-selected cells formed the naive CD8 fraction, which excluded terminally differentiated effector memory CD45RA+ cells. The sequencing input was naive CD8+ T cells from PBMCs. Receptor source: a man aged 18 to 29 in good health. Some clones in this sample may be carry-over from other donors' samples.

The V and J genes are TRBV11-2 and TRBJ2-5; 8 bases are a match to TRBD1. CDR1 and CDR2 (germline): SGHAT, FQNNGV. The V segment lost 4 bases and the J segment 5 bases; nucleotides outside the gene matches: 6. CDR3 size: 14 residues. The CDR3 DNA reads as TGTGCCAGCAGCTCGGACAGGGATGGGGAGACCCAGTACTTC. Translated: CASSSDRDGETQYF.

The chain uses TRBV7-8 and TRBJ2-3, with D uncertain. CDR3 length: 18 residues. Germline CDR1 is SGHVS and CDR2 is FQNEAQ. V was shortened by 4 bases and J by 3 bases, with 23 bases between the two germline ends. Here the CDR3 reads CASSSLDETFEGTDTQYF. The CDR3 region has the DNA TGTGCCAGCAGCTCCCTTGATGAGACTTTTGAAGGAACAGATACGCAGTATTTT.

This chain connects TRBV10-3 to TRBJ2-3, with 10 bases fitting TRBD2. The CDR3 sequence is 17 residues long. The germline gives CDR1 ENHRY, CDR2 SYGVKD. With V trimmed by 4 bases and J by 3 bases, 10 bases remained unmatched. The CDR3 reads CAISVSASGSLTDTQYF. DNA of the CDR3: TGTGCCATCAGTGTATCGGCTAGCGGGAGTTTAACAGATACGCAGTATTTT.

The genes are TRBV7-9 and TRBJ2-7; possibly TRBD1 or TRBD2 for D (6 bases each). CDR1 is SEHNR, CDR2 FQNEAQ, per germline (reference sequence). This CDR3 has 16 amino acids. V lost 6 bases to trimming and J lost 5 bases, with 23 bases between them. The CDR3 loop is CASRPMEGENFHEQYF. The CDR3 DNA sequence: TGTGCCAGCAGACCCATGGAGGGGGAAAACTTCCACGAGCAGTACTTC.

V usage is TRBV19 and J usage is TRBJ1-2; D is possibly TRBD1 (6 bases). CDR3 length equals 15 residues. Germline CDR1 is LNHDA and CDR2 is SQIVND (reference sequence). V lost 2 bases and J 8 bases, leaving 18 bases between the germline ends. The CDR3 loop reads CASSIRSGAGGGYTF. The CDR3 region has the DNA TGTGCCAGTAGTATAAGATCGGGGGCCGGAGGCGGCTACACCTTC. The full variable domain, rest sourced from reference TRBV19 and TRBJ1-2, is DGGITQSPKYLFRKEGQNVTLSCEQNLNHDAMYWYRQDPGQGLRLIYYSQIVNDFQKGDIAEGYSVSREKKESFPLTVTSAQKNPTAFYLCASSIRSGAGGGYTFGSGTRLTVV.

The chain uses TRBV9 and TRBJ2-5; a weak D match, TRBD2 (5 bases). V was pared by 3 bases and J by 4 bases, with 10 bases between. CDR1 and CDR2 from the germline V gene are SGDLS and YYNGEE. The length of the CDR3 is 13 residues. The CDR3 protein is CASSGGPGETQYF. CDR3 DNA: TGTGCCAGCAGCGGAGGGCCGGGAGAGACCCAGTACTTC.

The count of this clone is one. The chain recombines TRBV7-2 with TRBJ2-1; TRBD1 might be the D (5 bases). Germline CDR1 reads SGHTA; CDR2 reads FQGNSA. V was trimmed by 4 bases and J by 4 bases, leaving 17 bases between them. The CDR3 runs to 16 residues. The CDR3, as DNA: TGTGCCAGCAGCTCACGAGACAGCTACACATACAATGAGCAGTTCTTC. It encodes CASSSRDSYTYNEQFF.

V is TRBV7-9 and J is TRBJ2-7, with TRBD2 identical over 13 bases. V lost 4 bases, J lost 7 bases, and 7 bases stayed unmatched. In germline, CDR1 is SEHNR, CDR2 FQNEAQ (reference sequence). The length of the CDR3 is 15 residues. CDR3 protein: CASSSAGLAGLEQYF. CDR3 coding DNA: TGTGCCAGCAGCTCCGCGGGACTAGCGGGATTAGAGCAGTACTTC.

This chain's CDR3 is CAAETQYF. The CDR3 coding sequence is TGTGCCGCCGAGACCCAGTACTTC. V gene TRBV10-3 combines with J gene TRBJ2-5, with D hard to call. The CDR3 runs to 8 residues. Germline assignment: CDR1 ENHRY and CDR2 SYGVKD. With 11 bases removed from V and 5 bases from J, the gap between germline ends came to 3 bases.

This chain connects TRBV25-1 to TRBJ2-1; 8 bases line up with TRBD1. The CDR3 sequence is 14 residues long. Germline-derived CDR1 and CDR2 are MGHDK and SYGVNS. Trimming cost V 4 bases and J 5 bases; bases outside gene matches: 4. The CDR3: CASSVGTGDNEQFF. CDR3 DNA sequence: TGTGCCAGCAGTGTCGGGACAGGAGACAATGAGCAGTTCTTC.

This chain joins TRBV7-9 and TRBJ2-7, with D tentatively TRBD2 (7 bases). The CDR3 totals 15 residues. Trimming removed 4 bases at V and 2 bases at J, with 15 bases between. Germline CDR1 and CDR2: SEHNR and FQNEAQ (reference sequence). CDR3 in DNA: TGTGCCAGCAGCTCTGGGAGGGGACATCCCTACGAGCAGTACTTC. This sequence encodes CASSSGRGHPYEQYF.

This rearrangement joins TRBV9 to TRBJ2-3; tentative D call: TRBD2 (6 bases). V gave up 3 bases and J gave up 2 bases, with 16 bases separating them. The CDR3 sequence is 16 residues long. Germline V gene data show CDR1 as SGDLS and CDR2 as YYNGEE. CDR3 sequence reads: CASSEHRDFFTDTQYF. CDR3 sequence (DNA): TGTGCCAGCAGCGAGCACCGGGACTTCTTCACAGATACGCAGTATTTT.

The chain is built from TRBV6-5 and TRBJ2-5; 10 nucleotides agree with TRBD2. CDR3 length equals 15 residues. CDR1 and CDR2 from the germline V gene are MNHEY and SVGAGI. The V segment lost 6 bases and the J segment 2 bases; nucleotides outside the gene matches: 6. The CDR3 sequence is CASRVTSGFQETQYF. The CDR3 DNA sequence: TGTGCCAGCAGAGTGACTAGCGGGTTTCAAGAGACCCAGTACTTC.

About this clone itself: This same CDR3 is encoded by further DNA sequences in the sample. Here the CDR3 reads CASSLRASYEQYF. CDR3 DNA: TGTGCCAGCAGCTTAAGGGCTTCCTACGAGCAGTACTTC. The V gene is TRBV7-9, the J gene TRBJ2-7; unclear D gene. CDR3 length: 13 amino acids. Germline assignment: CDR1 SEHNR and CDR2 FQNEAQ (reference sequence). Between the trimmed V and J ends, which lost 2 bases and 1 base, there was a span of 6 bases. The full variable domain, rest sourced from reference TRBV7-9 and TRBJ2-7, is DTGVSQNPRHKITKRGQNVTFRCDPISEHNRLYWYRQTLGQGPEFLTYFQNEAQLEKSRLLSDRFSAERPKGSFSTLEIQRTEQGDSAMYLCASSLRASYEQYFGPGTRLTVT.

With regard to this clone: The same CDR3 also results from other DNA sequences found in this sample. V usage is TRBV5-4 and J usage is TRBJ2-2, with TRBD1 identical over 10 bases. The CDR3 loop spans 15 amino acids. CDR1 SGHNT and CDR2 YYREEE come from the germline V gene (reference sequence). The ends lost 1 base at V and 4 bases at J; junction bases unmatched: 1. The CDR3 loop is CASSLRQGATGELFF. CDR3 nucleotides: TGTGCCAGCAGCTTGAGACAGGGGGCCACCGGGGAGCTGTTTTTT.

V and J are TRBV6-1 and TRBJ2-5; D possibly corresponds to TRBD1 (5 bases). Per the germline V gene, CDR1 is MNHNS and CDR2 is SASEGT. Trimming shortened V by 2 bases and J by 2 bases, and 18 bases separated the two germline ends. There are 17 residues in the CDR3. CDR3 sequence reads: CASSESQADRSQETQYF. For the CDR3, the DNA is TGTGCCAGCAGTGAAAGTCAGGCAGACAGAAGTCAAGAGACCCAGTACTTC.